One sample yielded the 13 T cell receptor beta chains listed below, sequenced in a study of blood T cell repertoires in COVID-19. Sequencing was performed with immunoSEQ multiplex PCR; in TCRdb, only in-frame clones are kept and a portion is missing. The sample holds a few hundred thousand clones, about 90% seen once. Sequences were obtained from PBMCs or T cells enriched from blood (not recorded which). The receptors shown here come from a woman in her twenties or thirties who had recovered from COVID-19.

The gene calls are TRBV27 and TRBJ2-1; 12 bases match TRBD2. This CDR3 region has 15 residues. Germline CDR1 is MNHEY and CDR2 is SMNVEV (reference sequence). J gave up 8 bases and V 4 bases, and 6 bases lay outside the gene matches. The CDR3 is CASSSLAGGPHEQFF. The CDR3 nucleotides read TGTGCCAGCAGTTCCCTAGCGGGAGGGCCCCATGAGCAGTTCTTC.

This clone was recorded a few times. This chain joins TRBV2 and TRBJ2-7; the D is unclear. V dropped 3 bases and J dropped 7 bases, with 7 bases sitting between them. This CDR3 comprises 11 residues. Germline CDR1 and CDR2: SNHLY and FYNNEI. This CDR3 reads CASSEFQEQYF. The CDR3 nucleotides read TGTGCCAGCAGTGAGTTCCAGGAGCAGTACTTC.

The V gene is TRBV11-2, the J gene TRBJ1-2; 8 bases agree with TRBD1. The germline V gene has CDR1 SGHAT and CDR2 FQNNGV. Germline trimming cut 0 bases from V and 6 bases from J; bases unmatched to any gene: 3. The CDR3 consists of 14 residues. In DNA, the CDR3 is TGTGCCAGCAGCTTAGATCCGACAGGGGATGGCTACACCTTC. Protein sequence: CASSLDPTGDGYTF.

The V gene is TRBV5-8, the J gene TRBJ2-7; unclear D gene. The CDR3 sequence is 19 residues long. Germline lookup yields CDR1 SGHTS and CDR2 YDEGEE. Between the trimmed V and J ends, which lost 0 bases and 3 bases, there was a span of 25 bases. Here the CDR3 reads CASSLGGTQYEVSSYEQYF. The CDR3 nucleotides are TGTGCCAGCAGCTTGGGTGGTACGCAGTACGAGGTCAGTAGCTACGAGCAGTACTTC. Variable domain in full (rest from reference TRBV5-8 and TRBJ2-7): EAGVTQSPTHLIKTRGQQATLRCSPISGHTSVYWYQQALGLGLQFLLWYDEGEERNRGNFPPRFSGRQFPNYSSELNVNALELEDSALYLCASSLGGTQYEVSSYEQYFGPGTRLTVT.

This clone was seen a few times. The chain joins TRBV18 to TRBJ2-2; 8 nucleotides agree with TRBD2. The V and J ends lost 5 bases and 2 bases, in that order; junction bases with no gene match: 4. From germline, CDR1 is KGHSH and CDR2 LQKENI. This CDR3 region has 15 residues. CDR3: CASSSSGRNTGELFF. As DNA, the CDR3 is TGTGCCAGCTCATCTAGCGGGCGTAACACCGGGGAGCTGTTTTTT.

V is TRBV5-4 and J is TRBJ2-7; TRBD2 aligns across 7 bases. V was clipped by 0 bases and J by 3 bases; unmatched bases: 6. The CDR3 extends over 15 amino acids. Germline values: CDR1 SGHNT, CDR2 YYREEE (reference sequence). In nucleotides, the CDR3 is TGTGCCAGCAGCTTGGGCCTAGCGGACTTCTACGAGCAGTACTTC. It yields the protein CASSLGLADFYEQYF.

V gene TRBV10-2 combines with J gene TRBJ1-2, with TRBD1 matching 10 bases. V gave up 2 bases and J gave up 4 bases; unmatched junction bases: 7. The CDR3 is 16 amino acids. CDR1 is WSHSY and CDR2 is SAAADI in the germline V gene. The CDR3 here is CASSELAGTGAYGYTF. The CDR3 DNA is TGCGCCAGCAGTGAGCTCGCCGGGACAGGGGCCTATGGCTACACCTTC.

The chain combines TRBV3-1 (or the pseudogene TRBV3-2) with TRBJ1-4, with 9 bases matching TRBD1. The germline CDR1 and CDR2 sequences are LGHDT and YNNKEL (reference sequence). This CDR3 comprises 15 residues. V was clipped by 3 bases and J by 8 bases; unmatched bases: 7. The CDR3 coding sequence is TGTGCCAGCAGCCACCAGACAGGGGGAAACGAAAAACTGTTTTTT. Encoded protein: CASSHQTGGNEKLFF.

The genes are TRBV2 and TRBJ2-3; 12 nucleotides agree with TRBD2. Germline-derived CDR1 and CDR2 are SNHLY and FYNNEI. The CDR3 has 17 residues. J was trimmed by 0 bases and V by 6 bases; bases with no gene match: 7. The CDR3 nucleotides read TGTGCCAGCAGCCTAAGGGGGACTAGCGGGAGCACAGATACGCAGTATTTT. Translated, it gives CASSLRGTSGSTDTQYF.

The V call is TRBV28, the J call TRBJ2-2; TRBD1 aligns across 7 bases. Germline CDR1 and CDR2: MDHEN and SYDVKM. Trimming at V came to 3 bases and at J to 2 bases, leaving 3 bases not matched to a gene. This CDR3 contains 15 residues. Here the CDR3 DNA reads TGTGCCAGCAGTTTGAGGACAGGCAACACCGGGGAGCTGTTTTTT. It is translated as CASSLRTGNTGELFF. Combining the CDR3 with reference TRBV28 and TRBJ2-2 gives the whole variable domain DVKVTQSSRYLVKRTGEKVFLECVQDMDHENMFWYRQDPGLGLRLIYFSYDVKMKEKGDIPEGYSVSREKKERFSLILESASTNQTSMYLCASSLRTGNTGELFFGEGSRLTVL.

This clone was counted a single time. The V and J genes are TRBV10-3 and TRBJ1-4, with a possible D match to TRBD1 (6 bases). V was cut by 0 bases and J by 7 bases, with 12 bases left in between. The germline gives CDR1 ENHRY, CDR2 SYGVKD. This CDR3 is 15 amino acids long. For the CDR3, the DNA is TGTGCCATCAGTGAGTCCGGGGGGCGCGGTGAAAAACTGTTTTTT. It is translated as CAISESGGRGEKLFF.

The gene calls are TRBV27 and TRBJ2-7; 7 nucleotides align to TRBD2. This CDR3 is built from 15 residues. Trimming cost V 5 bases and J 2 bases; bases outside gene matches: 9. Germline V gene data show CDR1 as MNHEY and CDR2 as SMNVEV (reference sequence). CDR3 in amino acids: CASSAAAGQAYEQYF. The DNA for the CDR3 is TGTGCCAGCAGTGCAGCAGCGGGGCAGGCCTACGAGCAGTACTTC.

The count of this clone is one. Written as DNA, the CDR3 is TGTGCCAGCAGTTTTCGGGGAACAGATACGCAGTATTTT. Translated, it gives CASSFRGTDTQYF. V gene TRBV12-3 or TRBV12-4 combines with J gene TRBJ2-3; D is perhaps TRBD2 (5 bases). Trimming left V 3 bases short and J 3 bases short, with 7 bases between. The CDR3 has 13 residues.